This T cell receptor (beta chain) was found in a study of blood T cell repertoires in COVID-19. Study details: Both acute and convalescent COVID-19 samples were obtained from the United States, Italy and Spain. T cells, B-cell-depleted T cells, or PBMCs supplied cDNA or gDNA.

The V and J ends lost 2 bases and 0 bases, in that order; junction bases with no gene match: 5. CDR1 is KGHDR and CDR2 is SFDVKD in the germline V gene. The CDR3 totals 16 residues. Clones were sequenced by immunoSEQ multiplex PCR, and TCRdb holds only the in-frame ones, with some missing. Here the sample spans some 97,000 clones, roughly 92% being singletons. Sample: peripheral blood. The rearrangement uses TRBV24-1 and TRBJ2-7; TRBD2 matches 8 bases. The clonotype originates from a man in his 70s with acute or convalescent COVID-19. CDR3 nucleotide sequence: TGTGCCACCAGTGATTCTAGCGGGTCGAGCTCCTACGAGCAGTACTTC. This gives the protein CATSDSSGSSSYEQYF.